The present TCR beta chain was sequenced within a study of low-dose radiotherapy and immunotherapy resistance in tumors. Donors received a regimen that comprised nivolumab, ipilimumab, aspirin, low-dose cyclophosphamide and low-dose radiotherapy. The CDR3 loop spans 15 amino acids. The V gene end was trimmed by 0 bases and the J gene end by 7 bases; junction bases not matched to a gene: 3. Germline lookup yields CDR1 MNHEY and CDR2 SVGEGT. Alpha and beta chains were covered, as first-strand cDNA relied on TRAV- and TRBV-specific primers. Amplification of TCRs used a constant-region primer and V-primer adapter for approximately 18 PCR cycles. TCRdb independently ran MiXCR on the reads; one entry per CDR3 protein. The table records about 14,000 distinct CDR3 sequences, around 50% of them present only once.

V gene TRBV6-2 or TRBV6-3 combines with J gene TRBJ2-1, with 10 bases matching TRBD1. The clonotype originates from a human donor with advanced metastatic prostate, ovarian, gallbladder or colorectal cancer (not recorded which). This table probably holds off-target reads from a library built for another chain. CDR3: CASSYSWTGGNEQFF. The CDR3 DNA is TGTGCCAGCAGTTACTCCTGGACAGGGGGGAATGAGCAGTTCTTC.